This T cell receptor beta chain emerged from a study of blood T cell repertoires in COVID-19 (dated by TCRdb to the early 2020s). A note on the overall study: ImmuneRACE Cohort 3 recovered participants were defined by two consecutive negative NP/OP PCR tests, healthcare professional clearance, or symptom resolution. The collaborator samples originated in the United States, Italy and Spain and spanned the acute and convalescent phases of COVID-19. The material from the prospective study consisted of cDNA or gDNA derived from T cells, B-cell-depleted T cells, or PBMCs. Subjects who had been exposed to COVID-19, were actively infected with it, or had recovered from it provided the deeply sampled blood TCRbeta repertoires that made up the dataset. The repertoires were made available in a free public database intended to serve as a resource for research on the immune response to SARS-CoV-2. Samples came from the ongoing ImmuneRACE study (first 160 participants) plus 1,254 subjects from 6 global collaborators. Sample metadata almost always included a de-identified subject ID, COVID-19 status, age in years and sex. Where HLA class I and class II types were available, the types were taken from metadata supplied by the sample provider, not from assay-based typing.

Its CDR3 holds 13 amino acids, cysteine through phenylalanine. Solely the CDR3 DNA is kept, with 39 bases framed from the first base. CDR1 and CDR2 (MDHEN, SYDVKM) derive from the germline V gene. V and J are truncated by 8 bases and 7 bases respectively, leaving an intervening sequence of 15 bases. In the prospective study, participants were roughly 18 to 89 years old, resided in approximately 25 geographic areas of the United States, and were enrolled through a virtual design. In the prospective study, participants were assigned to cohorts based on the clinical history participants reported in a screening survey and a study questionnaire. Each participant in the prospective study had whole blood, serum and a nasopharyngeal or oropharyngeal swab collected by mobile phlebotomists. Prospective study participants could optionally give additional blood draws and questionnaires over an approximately 2-month period. Before DNA extraction, blood samples from the prospective study were shipped at room temperature or frozen.

Overall results and qualifications from the work: The amount of clinical and demographic metadata varied by source and participant and was provided uncurated.

As concerns this clone: Its target antigen remains unknown. The record has no base qualities; no much larger clone is one base away.

TCRbeta CDR3 regions were amplified from genomic DNA using the immunoSEQ Assay, a bias-controlled multiplex PCR. The original pipeline was this. Within the assay, amplification of reference gene primers was used to estimate how many nucleated cells each sample contained. To quantify the absolute abundance of each unique TCRbeta CDR3 rearrangement, sequence reads were collapsed and filtered. Productive Simpson clonality was computed per sample as the square root of Simpson's diversity index over productive rearrangements. TCRdb provides this immuneACCESS table in a form limited to in-frame rearrangements. Some clones are lacking; in checked studies, under half of them reflect an unresolved V gene, and why the rest are absent is not known. V, J and clone size are those of that table, while D and trimming were read from the DNA. In all, the sample holds 350,000 to 400,000 clones, and approximately 89% of those were seen once. Jointly, the top ten make up approximately 1.8% of the sample.

The sample was PBMCs or T cells enriched from blood (not recorded which). The TCR comes from a man in his forties in a cohort exposed to, infected with or recovered from COVID-19 (not recorded which). This chain is built from TRBV28 and TRBJ2-1, and TRBD2 may be the D gene, going by 6 matching bases. The nucleotides are TGTGCCAGCGGAGGGCCGCTAGGGAATGAGCAGTTCTTC. This sequence encodes CASGGPLGNEQFF.